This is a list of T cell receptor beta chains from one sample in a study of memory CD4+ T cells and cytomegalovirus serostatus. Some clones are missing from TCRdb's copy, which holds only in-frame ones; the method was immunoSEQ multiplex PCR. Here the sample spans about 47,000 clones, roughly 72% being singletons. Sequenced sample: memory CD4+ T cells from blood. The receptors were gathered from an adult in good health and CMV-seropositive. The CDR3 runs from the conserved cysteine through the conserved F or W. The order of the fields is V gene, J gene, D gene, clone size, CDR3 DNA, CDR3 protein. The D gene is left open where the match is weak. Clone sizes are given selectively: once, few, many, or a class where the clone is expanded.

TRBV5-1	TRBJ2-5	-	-	TGCGCCAGCAGCTTGGCTTTGGGAGAGACCCAGTACTTC	CASSLALGETQYF
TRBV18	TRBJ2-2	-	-	TGTGCCAGCTCACTTTGGACGGGACTCAACACCGGGGAGCTGTTTTTT	CASSLWTGLNTGELFF
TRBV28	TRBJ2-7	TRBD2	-	TGTGCCAGCAGTTTTCCCTTTACCGCGGGGGGGGACGAGCAGTACTTC	CASSFPFTAGGDEQYF
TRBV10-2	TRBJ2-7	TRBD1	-	TGCGCCAGCACCGGGACAGGAGCCTACGAGCAGTACTTC	CASTGTGAYEQYF
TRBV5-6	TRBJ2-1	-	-	TGTGCCAGCAGCTTGAGAGTAGCGGATCACAATGAGCAGTTCTTC	CASSLRVADHNEQFF
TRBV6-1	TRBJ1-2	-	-	TGTGCCAGCAGTGAAAGTTCAGGGGCTGTTGGCTACACCTTC	CASSESSGAVGYTF
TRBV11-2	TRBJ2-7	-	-	TGTGCCAGCAGCTTAGTTTCTTTTGAAAAGTACTTC	CASSLVSFEKYF
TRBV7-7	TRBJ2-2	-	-	TGTGCTAGCAGCTTTTCAGGGAACCGGGAGCTGTTTTTT	CASSFSGNRELFF
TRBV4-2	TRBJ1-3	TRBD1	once	TGTGCCAGCAGCCGGGACAGGCCCAGCTCTGGAAACACCATATATTTT	CASSRDRPSSGNTIYF
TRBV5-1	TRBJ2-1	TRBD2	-	TGCGCCTCTCAGGCGGCTAGCGGGGGTCGAGGTGAGCAGTTCTTC	CASQAASGGRGEQFF
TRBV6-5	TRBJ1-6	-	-	TGTGCCAGCAGTTACGAACCGGAAGCAATTAATTCACCCCTCCACTTT	CASSYEPEAINSPLHF
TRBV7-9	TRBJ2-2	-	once	TGTGCCAGCAGCTTAGACAGTTCCGGGGAGCTGTTTTTT	CASSLDSSGELFF
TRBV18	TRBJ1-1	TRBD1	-	TGTGCCAGCTCACGGACTTTCTCAGGGGGCGATTCAACTGAAGCTTTCTTT	CASSRTFSGGDSTEAFF
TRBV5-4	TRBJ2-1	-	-	TGTGCCAGCAGCTTGGCCGCTTCCGACATTCACAATGAGCAGTTCTTC	CASSLAASDIHNEQFF
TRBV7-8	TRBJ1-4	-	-	TGTGCCAGCAGCCCACAACAGGGAGGGGATGAAAAACTGTTTTTT	CASSPQQGGDEKLFF
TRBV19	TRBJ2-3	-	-	TGTGCCAGTAGTCCCCAGGGCCTAGAGGGAACAGATACGCAGTATTTT	CASSPQGLEGTDTQYF
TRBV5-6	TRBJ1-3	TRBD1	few	TGTGCCAGCAGCTCGGGACAGGGTTACACCATATATTTT	CASSSGQGYTIYF
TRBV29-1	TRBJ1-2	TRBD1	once	TGCAGCTCCTCGACAGGGGAGGGTGTAGGCTACACCTTC	CSSSTGEGVGYTF
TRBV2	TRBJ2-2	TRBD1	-	TGTGCCAGCAGTTCCGGACAGGCCACCGGGGAGCTGTTTTTT	CASSSGQATGELFF
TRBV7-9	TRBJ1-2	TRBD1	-	TGTGCCAGCAGCCGACGTACAGGGGGCGCATTTGATGGCTACACCTTC	CASSRRTGGAFDGYTF
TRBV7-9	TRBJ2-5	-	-	TGTGCCAGCAGTTCCCTGGGACGGCGGGTTGGCGTAGGGGAGACCCAGTACTTC	CASSSLGRRVGVGETQYF
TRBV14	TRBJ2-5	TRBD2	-	TGTGCCAGCAGCCAAGATTCGGAGTTCTCGGGACTACAAGAAGAGACCCAGTACTTC	CASSQDSEFSGLQEETQYF
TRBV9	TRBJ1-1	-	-	TGTGCCAGCAGCGTAGCTACCTGGTCGGTGAACACTGAAGCTTTCTTT	CASSVATWSVNTEAFF
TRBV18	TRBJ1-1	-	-	TGTGCCAGCTCACTTTATAGGGAGGTAGGCACTGAAGCTTTCTTT	CASSLYREVGTEAFF
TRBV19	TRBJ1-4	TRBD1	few	TGTGCCAGTAGTATCTCCGGGACAGGGCAACTGTTTTTT	CASSISGTGQLFF
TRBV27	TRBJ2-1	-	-	TGTGCCAGCAGTTTCCAAGCAGCCGGAAGCTCCTACAATGAGCAGTTCTTC	CASSFQAAGSSYNEQFF
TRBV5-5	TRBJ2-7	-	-	TGTGCCAGCAGCTGGGTCGGAAGTGGGGAGCAGTACTTC	CASSWVGSGEQYF
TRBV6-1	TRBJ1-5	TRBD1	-	TGTGCCAGCAGGTGGACAGGGGATCAGCCCCAGCATTTT	CASRWTGDQPQHF
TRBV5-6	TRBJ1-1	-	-	TGTGCCAGCAGACCCCCTTGGCCGAGGAACACTGAAGCTTTCTTT	CASRPPWPRNTEAFF
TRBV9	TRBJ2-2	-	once	TGTGCCAGCAGCGTAGAAGGGGTCGGGGAGCTGTTTTTT	CASSVEGVGELFF
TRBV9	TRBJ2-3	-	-	TGTGCCAGCAGCGTAGTGAGTTCCTCAGATACGCAGTATTTT	CASSVVSSSDTQYF
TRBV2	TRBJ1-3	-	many	TGTGCCAGCGAATACCATCCGTCGGGGTACGCTGGAAACACCATATATTTT	CASEYHPSGYAGNTIYF
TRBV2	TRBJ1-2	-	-	TGTGCCAGCAGAGCGGGGATCTATGGCTACACCTTC	CASRAGIYGYTF
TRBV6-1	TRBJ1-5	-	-	TGTGCCAGCAGTGAAACGGCAGGGTTTCAGCCCCAGCATTTT	CASSETAGFQPQHF
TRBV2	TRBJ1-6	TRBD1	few	TGTGCCAGCAGTGAACGGCGGGACAGGGGTAGCTCCTATAATTCACCCCTCCACTTT	CASSERRDRGSSYNSPLHF
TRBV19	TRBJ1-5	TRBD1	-	TGTGCCAGTAGTGATTCGGGACAGGCAGCGGATCAGCCCCAGCATTTT	CASSDSGQAADQPQHF
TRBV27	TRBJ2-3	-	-	TGTGCCAGCAGTTTAAGAGGCGGGGCAGGAGGCACAGATACGCAGTATTTT	CASSLRGGAGGTDTQYF
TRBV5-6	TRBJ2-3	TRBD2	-	TGTGCCAGCAGCCCTCGGACTAGCCCCTACACAGATACGCAGTATTTT	CASSPRTSPYTDTQYF
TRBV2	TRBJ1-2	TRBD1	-	TGTGCCAGCAGTGAAAAGGGGGCGCGCGATTTTCATGGCTACACCTTC	CASSEKGARDFHGYTF
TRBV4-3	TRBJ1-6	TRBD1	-	TGCGCCAGCAGCCAAGGTACAGGGGAGGGAGGATCACCCCTCCACTTT	CASSQGTGEGGSPLHF
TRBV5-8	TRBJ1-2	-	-	TGTGCCAGCAGCTTGGCCAGGGACTATGGCTACACCTTC	CASSLARDYGYTF
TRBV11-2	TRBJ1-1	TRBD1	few	TGTGCCAGCAGCGCAGACAGGGACACTGAAGCTTTCTTT	CASSADRDTEAFF
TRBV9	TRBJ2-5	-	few	TGTGCCAGCAGCGTAGGGGCAGGGGCCGAGACCCAGTACTTC	CASSVGAGAETQYF
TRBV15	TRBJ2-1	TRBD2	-	TGTGCCACCAGCAGAGATTACTTTGGGACTAGCGGGGTAAATGAGCAGTTCTTC	CATSRDYFGTSGVNEQFF
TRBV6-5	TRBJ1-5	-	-	TGTGCCAGCAGCTACAGGTACGGGGCTAGCAATCAGCCCCAGCATTTT	CASSYRYGASNQPQHF
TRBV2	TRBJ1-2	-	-	TGTGCCAGCACCCTCCCGGGGGTTAACTATGGCTACACCTTC	CASTLPGVNYGYTF
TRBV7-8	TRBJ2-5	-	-	TGTGCCAGCAGCGGAAGGTTGGAGACCCAGTACTTC	CASSGRLETQYF
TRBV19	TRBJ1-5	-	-	TGTGCCAGTCGGTCTGAAAATCAGCCCCAGCATTTT	CASRSENQPQHF
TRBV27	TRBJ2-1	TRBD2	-	TGTGCCAGCACCCATGGACTAGCGGGGGGTCTTTTTAACAATGAGCAGTTCTTC	CASTHGLAGGLFNNEQFF
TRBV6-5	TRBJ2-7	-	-	TGTGCCAGCAGACAAGGACAGGCGGGGGAGCAGTACTTC	CASRQGQAGEQYF
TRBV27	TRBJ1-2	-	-	TGTGCCAGCAGGCCAGACAGAACCTATGGCTACACCTTC	CASRPDRTYGYTF
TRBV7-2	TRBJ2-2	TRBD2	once	TGTGCCAGCAGCTCGCTAGCGGTCGGGATTCCTGGGGAGCTGTTTTTT	CASSSLAVGIPGELFF
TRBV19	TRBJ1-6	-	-	TGTGCCAGTAGGGAGGACTATAATTCACCCCTCCACTTT	CASREDYNSPLHF
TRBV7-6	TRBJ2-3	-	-	TGTGCCAGCAGCTTAGCCCTTCAAGATACGCAGTATTTT	CASSLALQDTQYF